The T cell receptor beta chain under discussion was sequenced for a study of shared clonotypes between healthy human individuals. Study overall: Used for every donor were three CD4 naive, three CD4 memory, two CD8 naive and one CD8 memory plate.

Regarding the study as a whole: All-four-donor shared clonotypes had higher generation probabilities than non-shared clonotypes did. Clonotype sharing across donors was expected to vary with sequencing depth.

With V trimmed by 6 bases and J by 1 base, 3 bases remained unmatched. This CDR3 contains 14 residues. CDR1 is ENHRY, CDR2 SYGVKD, per germline. CD45RO+ cells joined CCR7-negative CD45RA+ TemRA cells to form CD8 memory. Notes on this clone: Its target is unknown. The same CDR3 is also encoded by other DNA sequences in this sample.

Sequenced by immunoSEQ multiplex PCR; TCRdb stores in-frame clones only, minus some. The data hold a few hundred thousand clones, with approximately 97% observed a single time. Sequences were obtained from memory CD8+ T cells sorted from blood. This sample's subset: CD45RO+ cells pooled with CCR7-negative TemRA cells. This clonotype originated in a man aged 30 to 45 in good health. The V gene is TRBV10-3, the J gene TRBJ1-1; TRBD1 agrees at 9 bases. CDR3 protein: CAISLGQGNTEAFF. CDR3 bases: TGTGCCATCAGCTTGGGACAGGGGAACACTGAAGCTTTCTTT.